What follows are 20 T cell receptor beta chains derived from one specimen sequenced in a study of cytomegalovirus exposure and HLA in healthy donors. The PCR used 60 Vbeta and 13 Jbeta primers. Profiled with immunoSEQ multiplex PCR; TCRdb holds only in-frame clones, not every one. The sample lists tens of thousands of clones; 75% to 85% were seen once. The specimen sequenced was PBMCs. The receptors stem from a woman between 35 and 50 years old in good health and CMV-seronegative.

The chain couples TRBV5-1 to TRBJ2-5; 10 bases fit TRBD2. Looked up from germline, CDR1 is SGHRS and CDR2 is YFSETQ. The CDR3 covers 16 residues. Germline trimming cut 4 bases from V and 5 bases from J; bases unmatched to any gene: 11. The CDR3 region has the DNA TGCGCCAGCAGCCGCGGACTAGCGGCGGATCAGGAGACCCAGTACTTC. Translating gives CASSRGLAADQETQYF.

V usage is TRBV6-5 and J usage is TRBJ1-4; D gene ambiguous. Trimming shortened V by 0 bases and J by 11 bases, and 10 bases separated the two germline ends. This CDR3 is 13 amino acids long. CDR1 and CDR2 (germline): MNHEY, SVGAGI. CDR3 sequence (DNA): TGTGCCAGCAGTTACTCGAGCGGTGGTAAACTGTTTTTT. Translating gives CASSYSSGGKLFF.

CDR3 nucleotides: TGTGCCAGCAGTTACTCCGACAGGGAAGATGGCTACACCTTC. This codes for CASSYSDREDGYTF. The J gene is TRBJ1-2, the V gene TRBV6-6, with TRBD1 identical over 7 bases. The CDR3 is 14 residues long. The V gene end was trimmed by 0 bases and the J gene end by 6 bases; junction bases not matched to a gene: 4. The germline V gene has CDR1 MNHNY and CDR2 SVGAGI (reference sequence).

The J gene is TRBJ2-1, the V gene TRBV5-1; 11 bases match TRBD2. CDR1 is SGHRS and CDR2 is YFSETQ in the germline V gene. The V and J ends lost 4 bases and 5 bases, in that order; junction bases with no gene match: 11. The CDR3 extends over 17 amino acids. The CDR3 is CASSLYQLAGEHNEQFF. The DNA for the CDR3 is TGCGCCAGCAGCCTCTACCAACTAGCGGGGGAGCACAATGAGCAGTTCTTC. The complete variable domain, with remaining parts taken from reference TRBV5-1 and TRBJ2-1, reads KAGVTQTPRYLIKTRGQQVTLSCSPISGHRSVSWYQQTPGQGLQFLFEYFSETQRNKGNFPGRFSGRQFSNSRSEMNVSTLELGDSALYLCASSLYQLAGEHNEQFFGPGTRLTVL.

The CDR3 loop reads CASSVVASGGYTGELFF. The CDR3 region has the DNA TGTGCCAGCAGCGTAGTGGCTAGCGGGGGCTACACCGGGGAGCTGTTTTTT. This chain uses TRBV9 with TRBJ2-2, with 10 bases fitting TRBD2. The CDR3 loop spans 17 amino acids. V was clipped by 0 bases and J by 3 bases; unmatched bases: 5. Germline CDR1 and CDR2: SGDLS and YYNGEE.

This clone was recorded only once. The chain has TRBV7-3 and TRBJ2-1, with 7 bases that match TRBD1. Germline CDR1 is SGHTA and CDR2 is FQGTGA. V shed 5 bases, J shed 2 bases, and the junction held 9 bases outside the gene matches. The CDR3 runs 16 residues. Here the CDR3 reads CASSRQTGIAYNEQFF. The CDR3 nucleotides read TGTGCCAGCAGCCGACAGACAGGGATCGCCTACAATGAGCAGTTCTTC.

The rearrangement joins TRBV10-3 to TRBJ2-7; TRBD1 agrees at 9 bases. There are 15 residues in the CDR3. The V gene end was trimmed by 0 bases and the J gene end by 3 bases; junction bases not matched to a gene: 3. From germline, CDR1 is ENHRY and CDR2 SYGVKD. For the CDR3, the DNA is TGTGCCATCAGTGAGTCGGGGACAGGGCGCTACGAGCAGTACTTC. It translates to CAISESGTGRYEQYF.

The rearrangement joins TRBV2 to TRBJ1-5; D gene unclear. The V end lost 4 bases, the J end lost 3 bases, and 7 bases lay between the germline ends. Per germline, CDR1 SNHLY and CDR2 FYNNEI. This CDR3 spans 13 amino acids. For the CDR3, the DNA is TGTGCCAGCAGTGCGCAGGCCAATCAGCCCCAGCATTTT. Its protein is CASSAQANQPQHF.

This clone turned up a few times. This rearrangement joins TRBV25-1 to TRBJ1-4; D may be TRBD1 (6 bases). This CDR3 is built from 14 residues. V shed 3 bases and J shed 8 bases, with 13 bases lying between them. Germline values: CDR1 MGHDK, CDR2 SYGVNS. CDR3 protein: CASSDPLTGEKLFF. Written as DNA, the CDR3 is TGTGCCAGCAGTGATCCCCTAACAGGGGAAAAACTGTTTTTT.

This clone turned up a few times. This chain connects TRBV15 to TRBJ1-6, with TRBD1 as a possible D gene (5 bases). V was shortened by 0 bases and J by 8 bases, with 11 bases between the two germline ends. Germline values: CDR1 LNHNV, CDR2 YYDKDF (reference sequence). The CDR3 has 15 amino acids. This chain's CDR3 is CATSRDGGIDSPLHF. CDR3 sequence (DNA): TGTGCCACCAGCAGAGATGGGGGGATAGATTCACCCCTCCACTTT. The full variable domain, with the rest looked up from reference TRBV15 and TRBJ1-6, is DAMVIQNPRYQVTQFGKPVTLSCSQTLNHNVMYWYQQKSSQAPKLLFHYYDKDFNNEADTPDNFQSRRPNTSFCFLDIRSPGLGDTAMYLCATSRDGGIDSPLHFGNGTRLTVT.

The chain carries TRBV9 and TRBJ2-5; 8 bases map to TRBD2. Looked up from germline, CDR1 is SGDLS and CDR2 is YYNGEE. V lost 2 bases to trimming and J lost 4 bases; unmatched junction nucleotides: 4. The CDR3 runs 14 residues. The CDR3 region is CASSVAGGPETQYF. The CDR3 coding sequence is TGTGCCAGCAGCGTGGCGGGGGGCCCAGAGACCCAGTACTTC.

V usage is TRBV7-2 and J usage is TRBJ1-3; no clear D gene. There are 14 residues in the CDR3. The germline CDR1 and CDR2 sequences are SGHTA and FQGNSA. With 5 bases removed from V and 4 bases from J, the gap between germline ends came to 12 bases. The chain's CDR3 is CASSAGYLGNTIYF. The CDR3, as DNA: TGTGCCAGCAGCGCCGGGTACTTGGGAAACACCATATATTTT. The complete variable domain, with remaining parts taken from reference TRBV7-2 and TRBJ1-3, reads GAGVSQSPSNKVTEKGKDVELRCDPISGHTALYWYRQSLGQGLEFLIYFQGNSAPDKSGLPSDRFSAERTGGSVSTLTIQRTQQEDSAVYLCASSAGYLGNTIYFGEGSWLTVV.

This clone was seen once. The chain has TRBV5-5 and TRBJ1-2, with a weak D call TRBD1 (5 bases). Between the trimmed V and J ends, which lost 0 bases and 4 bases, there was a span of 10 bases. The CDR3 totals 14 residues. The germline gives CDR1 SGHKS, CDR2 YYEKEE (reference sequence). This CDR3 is CASSLDRLSYGYTF. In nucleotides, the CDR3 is TGTGCCAGCAGCTTGGACAGGCTGAGCTATGGCTACACCTTC.

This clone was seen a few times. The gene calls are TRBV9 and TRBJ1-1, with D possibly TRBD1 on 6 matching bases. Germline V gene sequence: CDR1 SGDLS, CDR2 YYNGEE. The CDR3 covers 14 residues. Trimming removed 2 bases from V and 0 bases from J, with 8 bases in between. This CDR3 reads CASSVTGMNTEAFF. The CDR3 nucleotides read TGTGCCAGCAGCGTCACAGGGATGAACACTGAAGCTTTCTTT.

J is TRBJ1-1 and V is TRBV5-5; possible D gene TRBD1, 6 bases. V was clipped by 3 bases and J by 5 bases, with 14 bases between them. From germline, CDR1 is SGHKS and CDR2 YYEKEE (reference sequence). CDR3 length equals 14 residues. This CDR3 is CASSSDRGFTEAFF. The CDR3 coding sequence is TGTGCCAGCAGCTCCGATAGGGGGTTTACTGAAGCTTTCTTT.

Here the CDR3 reads CASSPRGETQYF. The CDR3 coding sequence is TGTGCCAGCAGTCCCAGGGGGGAGACCCAGTACTTC. The V and J genes are TRBV4-2 and TRBJ2-5, with TRBD1 matching 7 bases. CDR1 is LGHNA and CDR2 is YNFKEQ in the germline V gene. The CDR3 runs to 12 residues. Trimming at V came to 6 bases and at J to 5 bases, leaving 3 bases not matched to a gene.

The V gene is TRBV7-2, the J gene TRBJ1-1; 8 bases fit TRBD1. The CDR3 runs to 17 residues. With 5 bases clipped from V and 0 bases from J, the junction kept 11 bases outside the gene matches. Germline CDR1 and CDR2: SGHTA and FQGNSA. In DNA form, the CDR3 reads TGTGCCAGCAGCGCTTGGGGACAGGTGAACATGAACACTGAAGCTTTCTTT. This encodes CASSAWGQVNMNTEAFF.

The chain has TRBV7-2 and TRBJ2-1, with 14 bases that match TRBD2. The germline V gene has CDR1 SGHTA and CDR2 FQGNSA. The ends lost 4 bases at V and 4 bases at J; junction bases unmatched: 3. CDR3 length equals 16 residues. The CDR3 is CASSSRLAGGYNEQFF. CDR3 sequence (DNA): TGTGCCAGCAGCTCCCGACTAGCGGGGGGGTACAATGAGCAGTTCTTC.

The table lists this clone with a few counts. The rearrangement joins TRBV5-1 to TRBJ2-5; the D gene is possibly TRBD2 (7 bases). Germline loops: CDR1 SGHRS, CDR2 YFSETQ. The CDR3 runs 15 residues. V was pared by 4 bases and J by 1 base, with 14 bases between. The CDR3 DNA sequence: TGCGCCAGCAGCCCGATGGGGGGGCCCCAAGAGACCCAGTACTTC. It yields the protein CASSPMGGPQETQYF.

The CDR3 sequence is CASLGDRGTNYGYTF. The CDR3, as DNA: TGTGCCAGCCTAGGGGACAGGGGAACTAACTATGGCTACACCTTC. V usage is TRBV6-5 and J usage is TRBJ1-2; 10 nucleotides line up with TRBD1. Unmatched junction bases numbered 6, after V lost 8 bases and J lost 0 bases. Germline V CDR1 and CDR2: MNHEY, SVGAGI. CDR3 length equals 15 residues.